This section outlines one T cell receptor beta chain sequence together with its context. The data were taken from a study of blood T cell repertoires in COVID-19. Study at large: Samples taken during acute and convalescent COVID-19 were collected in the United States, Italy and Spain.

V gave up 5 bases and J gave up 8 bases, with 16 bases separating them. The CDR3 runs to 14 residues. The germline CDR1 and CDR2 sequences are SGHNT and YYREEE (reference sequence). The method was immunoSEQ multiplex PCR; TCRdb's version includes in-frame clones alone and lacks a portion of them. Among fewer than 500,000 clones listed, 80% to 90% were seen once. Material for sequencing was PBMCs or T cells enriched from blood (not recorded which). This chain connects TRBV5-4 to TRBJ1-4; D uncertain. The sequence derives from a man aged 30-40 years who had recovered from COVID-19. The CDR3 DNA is TGTGCCAGCAGTGATAGCCGGAATTGGGAAAAACTGTTTTTT. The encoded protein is CASSDSRNWEKLFF. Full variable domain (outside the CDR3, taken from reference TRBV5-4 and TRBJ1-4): ETGVTQSPTHLIKTRGQQVTLRCSSQSGHNTVSWYQQALGQGPQFIFQYYREEENGRGNFPPRFSGLQFPNYSSELNVNALELDDSALYLCASSDSRNWEKLFFGSGTQLSVL.